Shown below are 9 T cell receptor beta chains from a single sample sequenced in a study of blood T cell repertoires in COVID-19. Clones were sequenced by immunoSEQ multiplex PCR, and TCRdb holds only the in-frame ones, with some missing. This repertoire shows 210,000 or so clones, over 75% found once; its top ten account for 4% to 5.5%. Sequences were obtained from peripheral blood. These receptors were collected from a woman between 40 and 50 years old with acute or convalescent COVID-19.

The rearrangement links TRBV6-1 to TRBJ1-2; 7 bases fit TRBD1. The germline V gene has CDR1 MNHNS and CDR2 SASEGT. Unmatched junction bases numbered 6, after V lost 3 bases and J lost 2 bases. The CDR3 extends over 15 amino acids. The DNA of the CDR3 is TGTGCCAGCAGTGACATTGCGACAGGGAACTATGGCTACACCTTC. Residues: CASSDIATGNYGYTF.

V gene TRBV7-9 combines with J gene TRBJ2-3; TRBD2 matches 9 bases. Germline assignment: CDR1 SEHNR and CDR2 FQNEAQ (reference sequence). CDR3 length: 15 amino acids. V lost 3 bases to trimming and J lost 6 bases; unmatched junction nucleotides: 7. CDR3 bases: TGTGCCAGCAGCTTGTTAGCGGGGGCGAAGGATACGCAGTATTTT. Translated, it gives CASSLLAGAKDTQYF.

The J gene is TRBJ1-5, the V gene TRBV2; D ambiguous. The V and J ends lost 7 bases and 2 bases respectively, with 9 bases between them. This CDR3 is built from 13 residues. CDR1 and CDR2 (germline): SNHLY, FYNNEI. CDR3 coding DNA: TGTGCCAGCACCGGGGTTGGCAATCAGCCCCAGCATTTT. Residues: CASTGVGNQPQHF.

The chain has TRBV18 and TRBJ1-2; the D gene is possibly TRBD1 (5 bases). CDR3 length equals 14 residues. The V gene's germline CDR1 is KGHSH and CDR2 LQKENI. The V end lost 2 bases, the J end lost 7 bases, and 14 bases lay between the germline ends. The CDR3: CASSPLVTTGGYTF. CDR3 in DNA: TGTGCCAGCTCACCATTAGTCACTACAGGTGGCTACACCTTC.

The rearrangement links TRBV5-1 to TRBJ1-5, with 8 bases lining up with TRBD1. Per the germline V gene, CDR1 is SGHRS and CDR2 is YFSETQ. The V gene end was trimmed by 1 base and the J gene end by 0 bases; junction bases not matched to a gene: 18. The CDR3 has 21 amino acids. The chain's CDR3 is CASSLKLEGTGIFYSNQPQHF. The CDR3 coding sequence is TGCGCCAGCAGCTTGAAGCTTGAAGGGACAGGAATATTTTATAGCAATCAGCCCCAGCATTTT.

This clone was counted once. V gene TRBV18 combines with J gene TRBJ1-5; the D is unclear. The CDR3 has 17 amino acids. Germline V gene data show CDR1 as KGHSH and CDR2 as LQKENI. V was pared by 4 bases and J by 4 bases, with 20 bases between. The CDR3 sequence is CASSLTQVQDGNQPQHF. The CDR3 nucleotides read TGTGCCAGCTCACTTACGCAGGTTCAGGATGGGAATCAGCCCCAGCATTTT.

This clone was seen once. This rearrangement joins TRBV6-5 to TRBJ1-1; D is possibly TRBD1 (6 bases). This CDR3 is built from 13 residues. CDR1 is MNHEY and CDR2 is SVGAGI in the germline V gene. V was shortened by 7 bases and J by 4 bases, with 13 bases between the two germline ends. CDR3 DNA: TGTGCCAGCAACCTACAGGGAATCACTGAAGCTTTCTTT. This translates into CASNLQGITEAFF.

The chain links TRBV16 to TRBJ1-4; the match to TRBD1 covers 10 bases. The CDR3 totals 15 residues. Germline values: CDR1 KGHSY, CDR2 FQNENV. J lost 6 bases, V lost 5 bases, and 6 bases had no gene match. In DNA form, the CDR3 reads TGTGCCAGCAGCTACCCCGGGACAGGGGATGAAAAACTGTTTTTT. It is translated as CASSYPGTGDEKLFF.

In this sample, this clone turned up once. The CDR3 nucleotides read TGTGCTAGTGGTTTGGTATTGGGGCGGCTACCGGCGAACACTGAAGCTTTCTTT. This encodes CASGLVLGRLPANTEAFF. The rearrangement joins TRBV12-5 to TRBJ1-1; tentative D call: TRBD1 (5 bases). Per germline, CDR1 LGHNT and CDR2 FRNRAP. The CDR3 contains 18 residues. The V and J ends lost 0 bases and 1 base respectively, with 18 bases between them.